The sequence of this T cell receptor beta chain was determined in a study of blood T cell repertoires in COVID-19 (dated by TCRdb to the early 2020s). For the wider study: Samples from collaborators originated in the United States, Italy and Spain and spanned both the acute and convalescent phases of COVID-19. The dataset comprised deeply sampled blood TCRbeta repertoires from subjects exposed to, actively infected with, or recovered from COVID-19. Samples came from the ongoing ImmuneRACE study (first 160 participants) plus 1,254 subjects from 6 global collaborators. The material from the prospective study consisted of cDNA or gDNA derived from T cells, B-cell-depleted T cells, or PBMCs. A freely available public database, intended as a resource for researchers studying the immune response to SARS-CoV-2, is where the repertoires were released. Where HLA class I and class II types were available, the types were taken from metadata supplied by the sample provider, not from assay-based typing. Sample metadata almost always included a de-identified subject ID, COVID-19 status, age in years and sex.

Counted from cysteine to phenylalanine, this CDR3 has 14 amino acids. Only CDR3 DNA remains: 42 bases, in frame from the first base. V is clipped by 7 bases and J by 4 bases, and the sequence between their germline boundaries is 16 bases long. CDR1 and CDR2 are read off the germline V gene (reference sequence) as LNHDA and SQIVND. At one collaborating source in Seattle, patients were enrolled during active infection and were followed longitudinally through the course of disease. Each collaborating institution followed its own protocols to collect whole blood in K2EDTA tubes. For TCRbeta analysis, collaborator samples were shipped as frozen whole blood, as isolated PBMCs, or as DNA extracted from either sample type. About this clone: No cognate antigen has been identified for it. No much larger clone is present one base from it, and per-base qualities are unavailable.

Points the paper makes about the study in general: How much clinical and demographic metadata was included differed by source and by participant, and the metadata was provided uncurated.

TCRbeta CDR3 regions were amplified from genomic DNA by means of the immunoSEQ Assay, a bias-controlled multiplex PCR. The authors' analysis ran thus. Within the assay, amplification of reference gene primers was used to estimate how many nucleated cells each sample contained. Sequence reads were collapsed and filtered to measure the absolute abundance of every unique TCRbeta CDR3 rearrangement. For each sample, productive Simpson clonality was calculated by taking the square root of Simpson's diversity index across productive rearrangements. In its TCRdb copy, this immuneACCESS table keeps in-frame sequences only and misses some clones. Where compared with another copy, unresolved V genes explain less than half of these, and the others have no known cause. D and trimming come from the DNA, and the V and J calls and clone size come from that table. For this sample the table gives approximately 390,000 clones, of which over 75% were detected only once. The top ten hold 2% to 2.5% of the sample.

This TCR came from a woman aged 60-70 years with COVID-19, enrolled during active disease. This chain joins TRBV19 to TRBJ1-2; TRBD1 is possibly the D segment (5 matching bases). Sequencing used peripheral blood. CDR3 protein: CASTLGGVPYGYTF. The DNA reads as follows: TGTGCCAGTACCTTGGGGGGGGTCCCCTATGGCTACACCTTC. Reference TRBV19 and TRBJ1-2 genes cover what lies past the CDR3, so the full variable domain is DGGITQSPKYLFRKEGQNVTLSCEQNLNHDAMYWYRQDPGQGLRLIYYSQIVNDFQKGDIAEGYSVSREKKESFPLTVTSAQKNPTAFYLCASTLGGVPYGYTFGSGTRLTVV.